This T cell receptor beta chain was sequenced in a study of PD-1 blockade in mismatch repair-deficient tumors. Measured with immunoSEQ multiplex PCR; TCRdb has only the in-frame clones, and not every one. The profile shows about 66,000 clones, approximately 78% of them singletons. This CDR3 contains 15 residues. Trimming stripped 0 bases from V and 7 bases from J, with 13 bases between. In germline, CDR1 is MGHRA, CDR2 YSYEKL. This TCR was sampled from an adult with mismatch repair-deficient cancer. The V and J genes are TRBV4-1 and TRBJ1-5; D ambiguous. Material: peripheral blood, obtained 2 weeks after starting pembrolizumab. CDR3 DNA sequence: TGCGCCAGCAGCCAAGAATCAGGACTCAGGCAGCCCCAGCATTTT. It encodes CASSQESGLRQPQHF.